This T cell receptor (beta chain) was recorded in a study of OX40 agonist ivuxolimab in advanced cancers. Broader study findings: Mean expanded clone counts were higher in CD8+ than CD4+ T cells. Clonal expansion in partial responders at 0.1-3.0 mg/kg ranked among the lowest.

The germline gives CDR1 MGHRA, CDR2 YSYEKL. With V trimmed by 7 bases and J by 2 bases, 6 bases remained unmatched. This CDR3 contains 17 residues. Produced via immunoSEQ multiplex PCR; TCRdb's table is partial and in-frame only. The sample includes 60,000 to 80,000 clones, roughly nine tenths of them seen just once. With regard to this clone: Its antigen is undetermined.

Exclusion of a patient followed from autoimmune disease history or systemic immunosuppression. Samples were taken at baseline and on day 1 of cycles 4 and 7. This specimen was CD4+ or CD8+ T cells sorted from blood, taken in a trial of the OX40 agonist ivuxolimab. The chain combines TRBV4-1 with TRBJ2-1, with 15 bases matching TRBD2. This sequence was found in an adult with an advanced solid tumor such as melanoma, head and neck, liver or kidney cancer. The CDR3 region is CASKGTSGGYPYNEQFF. The CDR3 region has the DNA TGCGCCAGCAAGGGGACTAGCGGGGGGTATCCCTACAATGAGCAGTTCTTC.